This T cell receptor beta chain was sequenced in a study of metastatic and nonmetastatic thyroid tumors. No patient had received any treatment before thyroid surgery. This clone was found a few times. MiXCR was used by TCRdb to re-call the PCR reads. Here the sample spans approximately 9,000 clones, 35% being singletons. The source is a female donor with papillary thyroid cancer or a benign thyroid nodule (not recorded which). Some clones in this sample may be carry-over from other donors' samples. Sequenced input: tumor tissue.

The CDR3 DNA reads as TGTGCCAGCAGTCGTTTCGGGAGCGCTATGGCCTACGAGCAGTACTTC. It yields the protein CASSRFGSAMAYEQYF. This chain joins TRBV27 and TRBJ2-7, with a weak D call TRBD2 (6 bases). The CDR3 length is 16 residues. V lost 5 bases, J lost 2 bases, and 19 bases lay in between. CDR1 MNHEY and CDR2 SMNVEV come from the germline V gene (reference sequence).